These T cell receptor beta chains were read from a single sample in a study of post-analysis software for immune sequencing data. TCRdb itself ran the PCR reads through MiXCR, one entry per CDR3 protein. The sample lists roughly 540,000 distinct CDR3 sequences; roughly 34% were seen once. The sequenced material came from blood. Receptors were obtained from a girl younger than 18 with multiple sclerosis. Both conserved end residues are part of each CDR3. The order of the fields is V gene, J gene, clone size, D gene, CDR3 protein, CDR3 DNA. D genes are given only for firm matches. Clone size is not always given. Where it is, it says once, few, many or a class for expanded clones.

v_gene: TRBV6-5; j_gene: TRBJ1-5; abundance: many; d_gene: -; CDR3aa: CASSPGANQPQHF; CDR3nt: TGTGCCAGCAGTCCCGGGGCCAATCAGCCCCAGCATTTT
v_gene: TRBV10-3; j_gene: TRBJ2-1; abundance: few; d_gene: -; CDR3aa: CAISVRDITYNEQFF; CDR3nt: TGTGCCATCAGCGTCCGGGACATAACCTACAATGAGCAGTTCTTC
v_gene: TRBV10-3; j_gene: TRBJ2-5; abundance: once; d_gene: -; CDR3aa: CAISGNGAGQYGEQYF; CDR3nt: TGTGCCATCAGTGGAAACGGGGCAGGCCAATACGGGGAGCAGTACTTC
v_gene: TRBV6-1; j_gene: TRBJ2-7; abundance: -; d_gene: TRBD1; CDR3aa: CASSGNRGYEQYF; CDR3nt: TGTGCCAGCAGTGGGAACAGGGGTTACGAGCAGTACTTC
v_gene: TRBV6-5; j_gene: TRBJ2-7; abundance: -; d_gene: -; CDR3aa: CASSPGTQSNNEQYF; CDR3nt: TGTGCCAGCAGTCCCGGGACTCAGAGCAACAATGAGCAGTACTTC
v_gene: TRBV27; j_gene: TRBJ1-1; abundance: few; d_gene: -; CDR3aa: CASGWGSGTEAFF; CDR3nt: TGTGCCAGCGGGTGGGGGTCGGGGACTGAAGCTTTCTTT
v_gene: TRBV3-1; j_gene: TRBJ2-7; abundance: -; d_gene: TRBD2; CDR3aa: CASRRAGPSYEQYF; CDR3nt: TGTGCCAGCAGACGAGCGGGGCCCTCCTACGAGCAGTACTTC
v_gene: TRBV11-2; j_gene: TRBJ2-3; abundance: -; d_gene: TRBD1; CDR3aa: CASSLVTWDRAEDTQYF; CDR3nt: TGTGCCAGCAGCTTAGTAACTTGGGACAGGGCGGAAGATACGCAGTATTTT
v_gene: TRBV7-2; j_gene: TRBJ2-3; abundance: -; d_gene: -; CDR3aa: CASSLARPWADTQYF; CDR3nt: TGTGCCAGCAGCTTAGCGAGACCATGGGCAGATACGCAGTATTTT
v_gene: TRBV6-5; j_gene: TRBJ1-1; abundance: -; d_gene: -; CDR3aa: CASSYPRGTEAFF; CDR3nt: TGTGCCAGCAGTTACCCCAGGGGCACTGAAGCTTTCTTT
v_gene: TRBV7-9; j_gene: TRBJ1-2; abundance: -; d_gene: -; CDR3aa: CASSFPAFYGYTF; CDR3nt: TGTGCCAGCAGCTTCCCGGCATTCTATGGCTACACCTTC
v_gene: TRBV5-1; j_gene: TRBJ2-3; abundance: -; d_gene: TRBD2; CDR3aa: CTSSLGRRGRTDTQYF; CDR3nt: TGCACCAGCAGCTTGGGGAGGCGGGGGAGAACAGATACGCAGTATTTT
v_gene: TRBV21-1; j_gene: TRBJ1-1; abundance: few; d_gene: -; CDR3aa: CARRTDGSTEAFF; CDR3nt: TGTGCCAGAAGGACAGATGGTAGCACTGAAGCTTTCTTT
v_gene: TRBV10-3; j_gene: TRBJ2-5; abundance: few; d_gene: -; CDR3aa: CAISESPGTQETQYF; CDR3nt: TGTGCCATCAGTGAAAGTCCCGGGACGCAAGAGACCCAGTACTTC
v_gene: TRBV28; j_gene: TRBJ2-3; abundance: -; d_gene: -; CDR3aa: CASSLLGGDTQYF; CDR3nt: TGTGCCAGCAGTTTACTAGGAGGGGATACGCAGTATTTT
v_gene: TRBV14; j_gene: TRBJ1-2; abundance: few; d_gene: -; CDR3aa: CASSQAGLGYTF; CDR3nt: TGTGCCAGCAGCCAAGCGGGATTAGGCTACACCTTC
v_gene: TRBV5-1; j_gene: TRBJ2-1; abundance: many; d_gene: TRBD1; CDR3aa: CASSLGGTGNEQFF; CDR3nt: TGCGCCAGCAGCTTGGGGGGGACAGGGAATGAGCAGTTCTTC
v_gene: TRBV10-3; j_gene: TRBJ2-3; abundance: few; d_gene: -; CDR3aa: CAISPGQSGDTQYF; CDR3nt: TGTGCCATCAGTCCGGGGCAGAGTGGGGATACGCAGTATTTT
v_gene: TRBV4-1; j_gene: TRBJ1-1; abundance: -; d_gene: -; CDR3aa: CASSQFRPRVTEAFF; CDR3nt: TGCGCCAGCAGCCAGTTCCGGCCGCGGGTCACTGAAGCTTTCTTT
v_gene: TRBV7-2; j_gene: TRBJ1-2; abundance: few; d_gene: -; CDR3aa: CASDRDTLDYGYTF; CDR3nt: TGTGCCAGCGACCGGGACACCCTTGACTATGGCTACACCTTC
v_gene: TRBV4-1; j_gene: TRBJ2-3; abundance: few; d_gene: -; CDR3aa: CATARGFTDTQYF; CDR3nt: TGCGCCACCGCACGGGGCTTCACAGATACGCAGTATTTT
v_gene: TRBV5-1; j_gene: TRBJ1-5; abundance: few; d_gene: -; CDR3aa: CASSLDGQPQHF; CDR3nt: TGCGCCAGCAGCTTGGATGGTCAGCCCCAGCATTTT
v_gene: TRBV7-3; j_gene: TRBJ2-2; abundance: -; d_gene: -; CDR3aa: CASSLTQAAGELFF; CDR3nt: TGTGCCAGCAGCTTAACACAGGCCGCCGGGGAGCTGTTTTTT
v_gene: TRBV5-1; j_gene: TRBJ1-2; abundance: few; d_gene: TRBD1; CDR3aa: CASSEGQGAGQGYTF; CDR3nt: TGCGCCAGCAGCGAGGGACAGGGGGCTGGGCAAGGCTACACCTTC
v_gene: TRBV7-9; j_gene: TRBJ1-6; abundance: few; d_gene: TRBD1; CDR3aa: CASSKQTGVSPLHF; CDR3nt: TGTGCCAGCAGCAAGCAGACAGGGGTTTCACCCCTCCACTTT
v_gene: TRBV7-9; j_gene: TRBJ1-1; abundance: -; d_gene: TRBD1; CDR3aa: CASSRDREAEAFF; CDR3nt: TGTGCCAGCAGCCGCGACAGGGAGGCTGAAGCTTTCTTT
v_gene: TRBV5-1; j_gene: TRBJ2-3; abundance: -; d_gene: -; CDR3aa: CASSLRGTATDTQYF; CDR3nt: TGCGCCAGCAGCTTACGGGGGACGGCCACAGATACGCAGTATTTT
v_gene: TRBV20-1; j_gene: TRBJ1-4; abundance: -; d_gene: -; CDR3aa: CSAPDNEKLFF; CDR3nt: TGCAGTGCTCCTGATAATGAAAAACTGTTTTTT
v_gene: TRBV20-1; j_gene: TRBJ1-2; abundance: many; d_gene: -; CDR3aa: CGRDTLTYGYTF; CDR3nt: TGCGGCCGGGACACACTTACCTATGGCTACACCTTC
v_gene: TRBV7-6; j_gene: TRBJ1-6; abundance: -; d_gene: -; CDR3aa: CASAFSSAGTPYNSPLHF; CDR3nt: TGTGCCAGCGCTTTCTCTAGCGCTGGGACGCCCTATAATTCACCCCTCCACTTT
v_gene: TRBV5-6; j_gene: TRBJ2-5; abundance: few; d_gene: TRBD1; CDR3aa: CASSFFSGQGLSGETQYF; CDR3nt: TGTGCCAGCAGCTTTTTTTCGGGACAGGGTCTTTCTGGGGAGACCCAGTACTTC
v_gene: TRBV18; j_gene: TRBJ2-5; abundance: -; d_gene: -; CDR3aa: CASSPATSRGETQYF; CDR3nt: TGTGCCAGCTCACCAGCGACTAGTAGGGGTGAGACCCAGTACTTC
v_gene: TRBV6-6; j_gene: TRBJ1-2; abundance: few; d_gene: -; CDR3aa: CASSPDGTRGYTF; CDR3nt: TGTGCCAGCAGCCCGGACGGTACTCGGGGCTACACCTTC
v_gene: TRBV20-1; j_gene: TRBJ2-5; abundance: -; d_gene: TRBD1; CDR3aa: CSARGEQGASETQYF; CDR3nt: TGCAGTGCTAGAGGAGAACAGGGGGCGAGTGAGACCCAGTACTTC
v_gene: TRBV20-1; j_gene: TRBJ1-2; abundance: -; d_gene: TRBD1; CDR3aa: CSVDRANYGYTF; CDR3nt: TGCAGTGTGGACAGGGCTAACTATGGCTACACCTTC
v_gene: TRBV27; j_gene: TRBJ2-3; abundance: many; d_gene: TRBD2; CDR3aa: CASSLSLPPGGDTQYF; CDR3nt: TGTGCCAGCAGTTTATCACTCCCCCCGGGGGGAGATACGCAGTATTTT
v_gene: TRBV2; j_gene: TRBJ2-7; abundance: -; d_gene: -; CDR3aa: CASTGDSDEQYF; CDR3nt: TGTGCCAGCACTGGGGATTCTGATGAGCAGTACTTC
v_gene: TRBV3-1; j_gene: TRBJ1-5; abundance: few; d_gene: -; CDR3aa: CASSRLGQPQHF; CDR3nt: TGTGCCAGCAGCCGCTTAGGACAGCCCCAGCATTTT
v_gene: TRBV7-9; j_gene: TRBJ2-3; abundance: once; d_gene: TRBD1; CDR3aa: CASGFPGQGVSDTQYF; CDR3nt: TGTGCCAGCGGCTTCCCGGGACAGGGGGTATCAGATACGCAGTATTTT
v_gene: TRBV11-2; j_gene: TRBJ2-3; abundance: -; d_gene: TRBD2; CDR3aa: CASSLDRTSGGDTQYF; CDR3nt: TGTGCCAGCAGCCTCGACCGGACTAGCGGGGGAGATACGCAGTATTTT
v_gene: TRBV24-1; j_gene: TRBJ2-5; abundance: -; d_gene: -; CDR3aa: CATSDFGSRGETQYF; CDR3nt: TGTGCCACCAGTGATTTTGGGTCACGAGGAGAGACCCAGTACTTC
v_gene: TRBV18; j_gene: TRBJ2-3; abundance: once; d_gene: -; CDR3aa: CASSPQGSRTDTQYF; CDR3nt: TGTGCCAGCTCACCACAAGGGTCTCGCACAGATACGCAGTATTTT
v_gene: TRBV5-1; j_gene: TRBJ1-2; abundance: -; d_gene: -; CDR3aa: CASSTGRGYTF; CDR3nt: TGCGCCAGCAGTACAGGACGTGGCTACACCTTC
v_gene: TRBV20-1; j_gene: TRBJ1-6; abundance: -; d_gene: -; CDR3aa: CSAVRGSYNSPLHF; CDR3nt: TGCAGTGCTGTAAGGGGATCCTATAATTCACCCCTCCACTTT
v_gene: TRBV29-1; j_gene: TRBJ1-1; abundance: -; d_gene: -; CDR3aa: CSVDLPHGNTEAFF; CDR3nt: TGCAGCGTTGACCTTCCCCACGGGAACACTGAAGCTTTCTTT
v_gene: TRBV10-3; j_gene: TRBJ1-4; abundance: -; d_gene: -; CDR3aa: CAISEWNLGTRTDEKLFF; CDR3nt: TGTGCCATCAGTGAGTGGAATTTGGGAACCCGTACGGATGAAAAACTGTTTTTT